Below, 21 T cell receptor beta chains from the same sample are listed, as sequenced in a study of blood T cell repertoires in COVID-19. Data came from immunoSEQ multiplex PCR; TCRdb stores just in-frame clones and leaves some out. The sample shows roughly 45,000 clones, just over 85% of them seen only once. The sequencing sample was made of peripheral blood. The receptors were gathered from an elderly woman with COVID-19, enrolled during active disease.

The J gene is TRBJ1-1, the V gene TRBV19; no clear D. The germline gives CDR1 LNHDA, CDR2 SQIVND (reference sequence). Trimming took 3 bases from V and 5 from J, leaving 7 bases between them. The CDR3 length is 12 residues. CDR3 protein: CASSIRGTEAFF. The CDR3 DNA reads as TGTGCCAGTAGTATCCGGGGTACTGAAGCTTTCTTT. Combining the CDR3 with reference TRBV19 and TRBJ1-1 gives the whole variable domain DGGITQSPKYLFRKEGQNVTLSCEQNLNHDAMYWYRQDPGQGLRLIYYSQIVNDFQKGDIAEGYSVSREKKESFPLTVTSAQKNPTAFYLCASSIRGTEAFFGQGTRLTVV.

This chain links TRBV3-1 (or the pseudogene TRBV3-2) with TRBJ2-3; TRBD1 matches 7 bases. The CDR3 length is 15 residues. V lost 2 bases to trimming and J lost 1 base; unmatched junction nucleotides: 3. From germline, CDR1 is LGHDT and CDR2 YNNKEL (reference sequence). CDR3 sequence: CASSQRGLRTDTQYF. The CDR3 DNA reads TGTGCCAGCAGCCAAAGGGGGCTACGCACAGATACGCAGTATTTT.

The DNA of the CDR3 is TGTGCCACCAGCACCCGATCTATAAGCTGGGAGACCCAGTACTTC. Translating gives CATSTRSISWETQYF. V gene TRBV15 combines with J gene TRBJ2-5; D gene unclear. The germline CDR1 and CDR2 sequences are LNHNV and YYDKDF (reference sequence). The CDR3 consists of 15 residues. Trimming removed 4 bases from V and 5 bases from J, with 17 bases in between.

CDR3 in DNA: TGCGCCAGCAGCTCACAGGGGATCGCTGAAGCTTTCTTT. Protein product: CASSSQGIAEAFF. V and J are TRBV5-1 and TRBJ1-1, with TRBD1 matching 7 bases. J gave up 6 bases and V 3 bases, and 5 bases lay outside the gene matches. Germline-derived CDR1 and CDR2 are SGHRS and YFSETQ. CDR3 length: 13 amino acids. Looking up the rest from reference TRBV5-1 and TRBJ1-1 gives the full variable domain: KAGVTQTPRYLIKTRGQQVTLSCSPISGHRSVSWYQQTPGQGLQFLFEYFSETQRNKGNFPGRFSGRQFSNSRSEMNVSTLELGDSALYLCASSSQGIAEAFFGQGTRLTVV.

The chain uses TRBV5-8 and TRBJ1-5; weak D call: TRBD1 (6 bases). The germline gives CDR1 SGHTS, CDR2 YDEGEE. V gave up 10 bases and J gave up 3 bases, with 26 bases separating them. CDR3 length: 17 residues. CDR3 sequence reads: CAAGSGAALRLNQPQHF. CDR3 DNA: TGTGCCGCTGGGTCAGGGGCCGCCCTCCGCCTCAATCAGCCCCAGCATTTT.

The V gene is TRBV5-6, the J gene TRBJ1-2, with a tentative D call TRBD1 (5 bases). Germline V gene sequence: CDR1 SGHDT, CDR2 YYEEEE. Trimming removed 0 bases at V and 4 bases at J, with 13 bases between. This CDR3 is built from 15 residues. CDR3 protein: CASSLVGTTSYGYTF. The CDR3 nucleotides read TGTGCCAGCAGCTTGGTGGGGACTACATCCTATGGCTACACCTTC.

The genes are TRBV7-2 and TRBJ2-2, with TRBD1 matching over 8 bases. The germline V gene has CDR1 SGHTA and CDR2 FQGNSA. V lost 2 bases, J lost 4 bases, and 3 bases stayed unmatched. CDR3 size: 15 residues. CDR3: CASSLPQGATGELFF. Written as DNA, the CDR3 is TGTGCCAGCAGCTTACCGCAGGGGGCCACCGGGGAGCTGTTTTTT.

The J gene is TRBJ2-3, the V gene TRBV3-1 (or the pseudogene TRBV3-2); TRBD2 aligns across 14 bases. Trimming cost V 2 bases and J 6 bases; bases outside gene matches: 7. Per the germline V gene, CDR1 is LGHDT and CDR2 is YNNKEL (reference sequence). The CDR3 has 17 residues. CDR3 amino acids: CASSQWGTSGRMDTQYF. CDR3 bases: TGTGCCAGCAGCCAATGGGGGACTAGCGGGAGAATGGATACGCAGTATTTT.

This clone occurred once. CDR3 sequence: CASSPRGGGDTEAFF. The CDR3 DNA sequence: TGTGCCAGCTCACCACGCGGAGGGGGGGACACTGAAGCTTTCTTT. V is TRBV18 and J is TRBJ1-1; D may be TRBD1 (6 bases). The ends were cut back, 1 base at V and 3 bases at J, with 12 bases in the middle. Germline V gene sequence: CDR1 KGHSH, CDR2 LQKENI. The CDR3 contains 15 residues.

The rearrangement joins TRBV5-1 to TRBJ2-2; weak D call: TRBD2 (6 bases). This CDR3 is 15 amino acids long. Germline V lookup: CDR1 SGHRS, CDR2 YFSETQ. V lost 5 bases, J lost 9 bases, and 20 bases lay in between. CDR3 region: CASRDGTWLERELFF. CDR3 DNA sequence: TGCGCCAGCAGGGACGGGACTTGGCTAGAGCGGGAGCTGTTTTTT.

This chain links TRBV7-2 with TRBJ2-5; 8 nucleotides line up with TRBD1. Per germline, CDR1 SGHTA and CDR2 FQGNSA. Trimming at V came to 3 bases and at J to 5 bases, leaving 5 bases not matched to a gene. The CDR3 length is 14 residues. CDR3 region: CASSLAGGRETQYF. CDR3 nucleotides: TGTGCCAGCAGCTTGGCAGGGGGCAGGGAGACCCAGTACTTC.

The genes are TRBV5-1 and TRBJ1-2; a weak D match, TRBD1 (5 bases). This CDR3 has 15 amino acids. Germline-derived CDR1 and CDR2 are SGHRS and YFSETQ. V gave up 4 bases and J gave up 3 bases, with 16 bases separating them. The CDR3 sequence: CASSKPQGGYYGYTF. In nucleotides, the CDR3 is TGCGCCAGCAGCAAGCCCCAGGGCGGCTACTATGGCTACACCTTC.

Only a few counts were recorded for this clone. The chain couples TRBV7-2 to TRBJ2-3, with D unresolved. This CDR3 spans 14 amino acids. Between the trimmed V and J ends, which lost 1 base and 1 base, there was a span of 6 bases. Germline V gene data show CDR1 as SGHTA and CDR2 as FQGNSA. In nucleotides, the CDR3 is TGTGCCAGCAGCTTAGTCCGCGGCACAGATACGCAGTATTTT. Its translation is CASSLVRGTDTQYF.

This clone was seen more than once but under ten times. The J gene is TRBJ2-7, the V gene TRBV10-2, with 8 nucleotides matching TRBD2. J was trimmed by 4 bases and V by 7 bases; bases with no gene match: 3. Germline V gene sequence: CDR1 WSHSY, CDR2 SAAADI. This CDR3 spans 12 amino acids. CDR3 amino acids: CASTRGGYEQYF. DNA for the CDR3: TGCGCCAGCACCCGGGGGGGGTACGAGCAGTACTTC.

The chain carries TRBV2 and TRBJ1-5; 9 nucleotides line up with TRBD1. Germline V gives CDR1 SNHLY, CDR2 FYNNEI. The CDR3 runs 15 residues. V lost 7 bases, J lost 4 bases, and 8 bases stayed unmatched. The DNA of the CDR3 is TGTGCCAGCAAGGTGAACAGGGGGCCAAATCAGCCCCAGCATTTT. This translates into CASKVNRGPNQPQHF. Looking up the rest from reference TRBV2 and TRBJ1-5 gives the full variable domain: EPEVTQTPSHQVTQMGQEVILRCVPISNHLYFYWYRQILGQKVEFLVSFYNNEISEKSEIFDDQFSVERPDGSNFTLKIRSTKLEDSAMYFCASKVNRGPNQPQHFGDGTRLSIL.

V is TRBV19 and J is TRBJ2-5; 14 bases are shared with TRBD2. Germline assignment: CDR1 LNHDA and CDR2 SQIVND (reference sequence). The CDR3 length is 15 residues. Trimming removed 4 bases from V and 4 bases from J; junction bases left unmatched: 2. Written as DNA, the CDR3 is TGTGCCAGTAGTAAGGGGACTAGCGGGAGAGAGACCCAGTACTTC. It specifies CASSKGTSGRETQYF.

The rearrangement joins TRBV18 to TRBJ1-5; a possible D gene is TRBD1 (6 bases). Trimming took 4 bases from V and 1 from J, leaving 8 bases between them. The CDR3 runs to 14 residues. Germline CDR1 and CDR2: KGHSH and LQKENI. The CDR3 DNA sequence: TGTGCCAGCTCACACAGGGAGAGCAATCAGCCCCAGCATTTT. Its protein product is CASSHRESNQPQHF.

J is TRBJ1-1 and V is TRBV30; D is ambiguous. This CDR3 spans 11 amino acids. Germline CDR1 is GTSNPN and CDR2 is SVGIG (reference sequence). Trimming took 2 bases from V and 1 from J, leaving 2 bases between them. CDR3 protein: CAWSRNTEAFF. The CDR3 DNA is TGTGCCTGGAGTCGGAACACTGAAGCTTTCTTT.

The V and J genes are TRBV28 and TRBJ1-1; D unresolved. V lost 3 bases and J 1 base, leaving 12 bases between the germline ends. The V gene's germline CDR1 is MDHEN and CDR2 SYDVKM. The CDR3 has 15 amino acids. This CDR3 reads CASSLISTANTEAFF. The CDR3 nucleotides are TGTGCCAGCAGTTTGATCAGTACAGCGAACACTGAAGCTTTCTTT.

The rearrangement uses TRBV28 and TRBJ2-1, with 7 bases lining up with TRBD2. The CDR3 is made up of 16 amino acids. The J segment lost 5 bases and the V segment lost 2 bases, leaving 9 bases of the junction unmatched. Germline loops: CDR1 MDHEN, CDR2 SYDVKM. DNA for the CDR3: TGTGCCAGCAGTTTACAGCGGGCTAGCGGACACAATGAGCAGTTCTTC. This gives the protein CASSLQRASGHNEQFF.

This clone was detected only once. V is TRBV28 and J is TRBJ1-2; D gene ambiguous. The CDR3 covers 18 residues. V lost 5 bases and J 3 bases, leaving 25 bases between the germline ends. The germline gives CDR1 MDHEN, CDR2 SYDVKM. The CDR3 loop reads CASSLSGLAVDKDYGYTF. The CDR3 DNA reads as TGTGCCAGCAGTCTCTCAGGCCTGGCAGTGGATAAAGACTATGGCTACACCTTC.